This T cell receptor (beta chain) originates from a study of cytomegalovirus exposure and HLA in healthy donors. Study as a whole: An early release of data contained 80 million to 85 million unique TCRs, which came from HLA-typed donors.

The germline CDR1 and CDR2 sequences are SGHDN and FVKESK. The CDR3 is made up of 14 amino acids. With 4 bases removed from V and 7 bases from J, the gap between germline ends came to 14 bases. Primers for the PCR totalled 60 Vbeta and 13 Jbeta. TCRdb keeps only in-frame clones here, not all; method: immunoSEQ multiplex PCR. Of 90,000 to 110,000 clones listed, 75% to 85% are singletons. The source of this sequence is a man aged 25-40 years in good health and CMV-seronegative. The V call is TRBV14, the J call TRBJ2-1; D is perhaps TRBD1 (6 bases). The specimen was PBMCs. This CDR3 reads CASSLSRGLNEQFF. CDR3 in DNA: TGTGCCAGCAGCCTCAGCAGGGGATTGAATGAGCAGTTCTTC.